This T cell receptor (beta chain) is from a study of cytomegalovirus exposure and HLA in healthy donors. Whole-study findings and limits: As a later analysis showed, a missense DCLRE1C variant was linked to trimming of TCR beta V- and J-genes. Solely CMV serostatus was available to characterize immune exposure. Using the classifier, cytomegalovirus status was reportedly diagnosed with high specificity and sensitivity.

On this clone itself: Its antigen is unidentified.

Germline CDR1 and CDR2: MDHEN and SYDVKM. The CDR3 runs to 13 residues. With V trimmed by 6 bases and J by 2 bases, 2 bases remained unmatched. The primer mix had 60 Vbeta and 13 Jbeta primers. Data came from immunoSEQ multiplex PCR; TCRdb stores just in-frame clones and leaves some out. The table records about 140,000 clones, roughly 80% of them present only once. The TCR comes from a female donor in good health and CMV-seronegative. The sequencing sample was made of PBMCs. The gene calls are TRBV28 and TRBJ2-7, with TRBD1 matching over 9 bases. The CDR3 nucleotides are TGTGCCAGCAGGGGACAGGGAGCCTACGAGCAGTACTTC. As protein: CASRGQGAYEQYF.